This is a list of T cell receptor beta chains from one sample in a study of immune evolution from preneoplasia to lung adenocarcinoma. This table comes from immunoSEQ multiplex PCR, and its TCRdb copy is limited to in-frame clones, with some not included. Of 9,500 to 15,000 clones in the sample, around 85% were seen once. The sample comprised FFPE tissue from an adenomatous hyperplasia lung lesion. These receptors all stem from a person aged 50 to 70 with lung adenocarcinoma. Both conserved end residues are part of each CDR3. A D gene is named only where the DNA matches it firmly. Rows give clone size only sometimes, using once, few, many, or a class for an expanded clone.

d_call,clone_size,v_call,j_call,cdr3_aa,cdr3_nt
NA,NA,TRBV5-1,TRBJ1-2,CASSLARDILDGYIF,TGCGCCAGCAGCTTGGCCCGGGACATCCTTGATGGCTACATCTTC
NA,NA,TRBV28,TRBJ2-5,CASRGGGATQYF,TGTGCCAGCCGCGGAGGCGGGGCGACCCAGTACTTC
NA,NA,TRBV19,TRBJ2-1,CASRGSSGLNEQFF,TGTGCCAGTAGGGGGAGTAGCGGACTCAATGAGCAGTTCTTC
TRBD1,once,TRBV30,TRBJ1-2,CAWSTGTGYGYTF,TGTGCCTGGAGTACCGGGACAGGGTATGGCTACACCTTC
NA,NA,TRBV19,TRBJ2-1,CASSTLILTGNYNEQFF,TGTGCCAGTAGTACCCTAATCCTGACAGGAAACTACAATGAGCAGTTCTTC
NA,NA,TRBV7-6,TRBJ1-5,CASSLGGVQPQHF,TGTGCCAGCAGCTTAGGGGGGGTTCAGCCCCAGCATTTT
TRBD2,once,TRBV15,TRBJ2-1,CATSVTQGTTDEQFF,TGTGCCACCAGCGTCACCCAAGGGACTACGGATGAGCAGTTCTTC
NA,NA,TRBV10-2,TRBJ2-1,CASREWGEEGNEQFF,TGCGCCAGCAGGGAATGGGGGGAGGAAGGCAATGAGCAGTTCTTC
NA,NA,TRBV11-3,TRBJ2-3,CATKGGGGAFTDTQYF,TGTGCCACAAAGGGGGGCGGGGGCGCCTTTACAGATACGCAGTATTTT
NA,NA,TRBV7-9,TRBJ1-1,CASSLELNTEAFF,TGTGCCAGCAGCTTAGAATTGAACACTGAAGCTTTCTTT
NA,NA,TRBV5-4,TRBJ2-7,CASSLGVGHRNYEQYF,TGTGCCAGCAGCTTGGGAGTCGGGCATAGGAACTACGAGCAGTACTTC
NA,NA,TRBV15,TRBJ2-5,CATSRASSIETQYF,TGTGCCACCAGCAGAGCATCGAGTATAGAGACCCAGTACTTC
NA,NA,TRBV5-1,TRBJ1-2,CASSPGTGGVVNYGYTF,TGCGCCAGCAGCCCAGGGACGGGAGGGGTAGTTAACTATGGCTACACCTTC
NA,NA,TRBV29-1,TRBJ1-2,CSLGGDYGYTF,TGCAGCCTTGGGGGGGACTATGGCTACACCTTC
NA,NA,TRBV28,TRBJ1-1,CASSYGDTGNTEAFF,TGTGCCAGCAGTTATGGGGACACGGGGAACACTGAAGCTTTCTTT
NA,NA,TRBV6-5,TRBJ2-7,CASSYRSVDGREQYF,TGTGCCAGCAGTTATCGGTCGGTAGACGGTCGCGAGCAGTACTTC
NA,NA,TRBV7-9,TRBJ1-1,CASSLTGVGGEAFF,TGTGCCAGCAGCTTAACGGGGGTAGGCGGTGAAGCTTTCTTT
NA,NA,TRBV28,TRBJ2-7,CASSVWRSGYEQYF,TGTGCCAGCAGTGTATGGCGCTCTGGCTACGAGCAGTACTTC
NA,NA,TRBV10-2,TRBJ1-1,CASSAQMNTEAFF,TGCGCCAGCAGTGCACAGATGAACACTGAAGCTTTCTTT
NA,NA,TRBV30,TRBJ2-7,CAWSPPGVPYEQYF,TGTGCCTGGAGTCCCCCAGGTGTACCCTACGAGCAGTACTTC
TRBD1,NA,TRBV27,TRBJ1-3,CASSKAGQASSGNTIYF,TGTGCCAGCAGTAAAGCAGGACAGGCGAGCTCTGGAAACACCATATATTTT
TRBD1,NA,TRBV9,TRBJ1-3,CASSVEGADTIYF,TGTGCCAGCAGCGTGGAGGGGGCAGACACCATATATTTT
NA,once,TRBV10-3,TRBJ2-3,CAISERYPTADTQYF,TGTGCCATCAGTGAGCGTTACCCAACAGCAGATACGCAGTATTTT
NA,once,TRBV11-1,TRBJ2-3,CASSLIQVVGTDTQYF,TGTGCCAGCAGCTTAATTCAGGTTGTGGGGACAGATACGCAGTATTTT
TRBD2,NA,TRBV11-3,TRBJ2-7,CASSLRSGNSYEQYF,TGTGCCAGCAGCTTACGGAGCGGGAACTCCTACGAGCAGTACTTC
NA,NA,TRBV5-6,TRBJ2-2,CASSVLGKNTGELFF,TGTGCCAGCAGCGTTCTGGGGAAGAACACCGGGGAGCTGTTTTTT
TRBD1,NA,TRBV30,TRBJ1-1,CAWSIDRDTEAFF,TGTGCCTGGAGTATCGACAGGGACACTGAAGCTTTCTTT
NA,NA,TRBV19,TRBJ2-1,CASSIDLPGVFTEQFF,TGTGCCAGTAGTATAGATCTTCCCGGGGTCTTCACTGAGCAGTTCTTC
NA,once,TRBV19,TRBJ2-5,CASSISGIQETQYF,TGTGCCAGTAGTATATCAGGGATCCAAGAGACCCAGTACTTC
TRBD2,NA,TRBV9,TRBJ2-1,CASSVASGRSYEQFF,TGTGCCAGCAGCGTAGCTAGCGGGAGGTCGTATGAGCAGTTCTTC
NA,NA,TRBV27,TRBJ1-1,CASRGGRGEAFF,TGTGCCAGCAGGGGAGGAAGAGGTGAAGCTTTCTTT